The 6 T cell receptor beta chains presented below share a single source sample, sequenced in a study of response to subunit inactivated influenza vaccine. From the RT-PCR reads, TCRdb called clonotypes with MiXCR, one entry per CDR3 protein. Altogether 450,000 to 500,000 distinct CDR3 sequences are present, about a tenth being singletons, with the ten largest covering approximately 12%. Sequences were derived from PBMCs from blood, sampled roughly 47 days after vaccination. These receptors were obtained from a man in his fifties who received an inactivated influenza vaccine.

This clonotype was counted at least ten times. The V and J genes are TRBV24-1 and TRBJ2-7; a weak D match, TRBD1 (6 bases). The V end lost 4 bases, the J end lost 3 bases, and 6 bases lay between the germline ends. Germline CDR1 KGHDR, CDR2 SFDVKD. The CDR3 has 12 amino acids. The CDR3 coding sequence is TGTGCCACCAGTGAAGGGGGCTACGAGCAGTACTTC. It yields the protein CATSEGGYEQYF.

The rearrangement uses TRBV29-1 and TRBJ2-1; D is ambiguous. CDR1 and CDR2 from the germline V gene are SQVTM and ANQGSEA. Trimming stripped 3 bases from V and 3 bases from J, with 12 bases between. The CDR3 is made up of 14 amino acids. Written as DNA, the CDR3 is TGCAGCGTTGACGAGTCAAGGAGCTACAATGAGCAGTTCTTC. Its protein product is CSVDESRSYNEQFF.

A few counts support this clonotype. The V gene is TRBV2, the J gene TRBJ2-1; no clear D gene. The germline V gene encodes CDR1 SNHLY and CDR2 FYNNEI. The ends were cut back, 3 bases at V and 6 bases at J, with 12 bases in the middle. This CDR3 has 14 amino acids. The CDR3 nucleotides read TGTGCCAGCAGTGATCTCGTGAAAGGCAATGAGCAGTTCTTC. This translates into CASSDLVKGNEQFF.

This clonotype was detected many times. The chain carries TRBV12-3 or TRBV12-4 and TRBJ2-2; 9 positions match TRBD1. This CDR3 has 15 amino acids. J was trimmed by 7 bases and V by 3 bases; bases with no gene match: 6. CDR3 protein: CASSFNRGRSGELFF. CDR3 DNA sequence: TGTGCCAGCAGTTTTAACAGGGGGCGTAGCGGGGAGCTGTTTTTT.

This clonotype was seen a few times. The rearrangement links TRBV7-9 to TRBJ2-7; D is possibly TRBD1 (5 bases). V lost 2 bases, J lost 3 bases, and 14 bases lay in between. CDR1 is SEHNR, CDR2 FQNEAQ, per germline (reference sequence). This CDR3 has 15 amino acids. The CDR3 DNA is TGTGCCAGCAGCTTATCACAGGTGGTGGTCTACGAGCAGTACTTC. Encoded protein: CASSLSQVVVYEQYF.

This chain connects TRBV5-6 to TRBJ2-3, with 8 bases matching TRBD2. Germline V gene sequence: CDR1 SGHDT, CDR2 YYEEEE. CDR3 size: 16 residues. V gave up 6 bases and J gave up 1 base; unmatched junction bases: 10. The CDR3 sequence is CASTLGRRGGTDTQYF. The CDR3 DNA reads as TGTGCCAGCACCCTGGGAAGGCGGGGGGGCACAGATACGCAGTATTTT.